The 18 T cell receptor beta chains below come from one sample, sequenced in a study of control samples from healthy donors and cancer patients. Only in-frame clones appear in the TCRdb table, and some are missing; sequencing was by immunoSEQ multiplex PCR. There are about 94,000 clones in the sample; approximately 90% occur only once, and roughly 1.2% lies in the top ten. Material for sequencing was blood. These receptors came from a woman in her forties or fifties in good health.

The chain couples TRBV19 to TRBJ1-1, with D possibly matching TRBD1 (6 bases). The CDR3 is 12 amino acids. V lost 5 bases and J 11 bases, leaving 15 bases between the germline ends. Germline CDR1 reads LNHDA; CDR2 reads SQIVND (reference sequence). CDR3 amino acids: CASSVGGREAFF. CDR3 DNA: TGTGCCAGTAGTGTTGGGGGCCGGGAGGCTTTCTTT. Full variable domain (rest looked up from reference TRBV19 and TRBJ1-1): DGGITQSPKYLFRKEGQNVTLSCEQNLNHDAMYWYRQDPGQGLRLIYYSQIVNDFQKGDIAEGYSVSREKKESFPLTVTSAQKNPTAFYLCASSVGGREAFFGQGTRLTVV.

V is TRBV5-4 and J is TRBJ2-3; TRBD1 matches at 9 bases. V trimming: 4 bases; J trimming: 4 bases; junction bases outside the gene matches: 13. Germline lookup yields CDR1 SGHNT and CDR2 YYREEE (reference sequence). The CDR3 covers 17 residues. CDR3 nucleotide sequence: TGTGCCAGCAGCCCCGACCCCTCCGGGACAGGGTCAGATACGCAGTATTTT. This codes for CASSPDPSGTGSDTQYF.

A remark on this clone: One end of the junction is discordant with germline, which a read error may explain. In DNA form, the CDR3 reads TGTGCCAGCAGCCTAACCTCACAGGGAAATGAGCAGTTCTTC. Residues: CASSLTSQGNEQFF. The V gene is TRBV7-3, the J gene TRBJ2-1, with a tentative D call TRBD1 (6 bases). Looked up from germline, CDR1 is SGHTA and CDR2 is FQGTGA. The CDR3 sequence is 14 residues long. The whole variable domain, remainder taken from reference TRBV7-3 and TRBJ2-1, is GAGVSQTPSNKVTEKGKYVELRCDPISGHTALYWYRQSLGQGPEFLIYFQGTGAADDSGLPNDRFFAVRPEGSVSTLKIQRTERGDSAVYLCASSLTSQGNEQFFGPGTRLTVL.

This clone showed up just once. This chain joins TRBV25-1 and TRBJ2-5, with 9 bases identical to TRBD1. V shed 2 bases, J shed 4 bases, and the junction held 5 bases outside the gene matches. The CDR3 contains 15 residues. The germline CDR1 and CDR2 sequences are MGHDK and SYGVNS. CDR3 bases: TGTGCCAGCAGTGAAGGGGACAGGGTTCGAGAGACCCAGTACTTC. The encoded protein is CASSEGDRVRETQYF.

This sequence joins TRBV7-9 and TRBJ2-7, with TRBD1 identical over 9 bases. This CDR3 contains 12 residues. The ends lost 8 bases at V and 2 bases at J; junction bases unmatched: 1. CDR1 and CDR2 (germline): SEHNR, FQNEAQ (reference sequence). The CDR3: CASGQGPYEQYF. Written as DNA, the CDR3 is TGTGCCAGCGGACAGGGGCCCTACGAGCAGTACTTC. The complete variable domain, with remaining parts taken from reference TRBV7-9 and TRBJ2-7, reads DTGVSQNPRHKITKRGQNVTFRCDPISEHNRLYWYRQTLGQGPEFLTYFQNEAQLEKSRLLSDRFSAERPKGSFSTLEIQRTEQGDSAMYLCASGQGPYEQYFGPGTRLTVT.

The chain has TRBV19 and TRBJ2-7; D unresolved. There are 12 residues in the CDR3. Per germline, CDR1 LNHDA and CDR2 SQIVND (reference sequence). The germline V and J ends were trimmed by 11 bases and 2 bases, with 13 bases remaining between them. The CDR3 DNA is TGTGCCGATCGGACGGATACCTACGAGCAGTACTTC. Its protein product is CADRTDTYEQYF.

The chain combines TRBV6-4 with TRBJ1-6; D might be TRBD1 (5 bases). The CDR3 is made up of 15 amino acids. V was shortened by 3 bases and J by 15 bases, with 21 bases between the two germline ends. Germline CDR1 is MRHNA and CDR2 is SNTAGT. The CDR3 here is CASSDIVWTWRRLHF. DNA for the CDR3: TGTGCCAGCAGTGATATTGTCTGGACATGGAGACGCCTCCACTTT.

The CDR3 DNA reads as TGTGCCAGCAGGGGGACCACGCGACCCTATGGCTACACCTTC. It translates to CASRGTTRPYGYTF. The V gene is TRBV28, the J gene TRBJ1-2; tentative D call: TRBD1 (5 bases). The CDR3 is 14 residues long. Germline CDR1 MDHEN, CDR2 SYDVKM. Trimming pared 6 bases from V and 4 bases from J, leaving 15 bases between.

CDR3 amino acids: CASSQVDVGRSGYTF. The CDR3 DNA is TGCGCCAGCAGCCAAGTGGATGTTGGCCGAAGTGGCTACACCTTC. The chain joins TRBV4-3 to TRBJ1-2; D not resolved. This CDR3 has 15 residues. V lost 1 base and J lost 7, with 16 bases in between. CDR1 LGHNA and CDR2 YSLEER come from the germline V gene.

The chain has TRBV7-2 and TRBJ2-1; D uncertain. The V gene lost 5 bases and the J gene lost 9 bases, with 11 bases spanning the gap. CDR1 and CDR2 (germline): SGHTA, FQGNSA. CDR3 size: 12 residues. The CDR3 DNA reads as TGTGCCAGCAGCCCCTCACGCAGTGAGCAGTTCTTC. It encodes CASSPSRSEQFF.

This clone showed up just once. The genes are TRBV9 and TRBJ2-3; 9 bases match TRBD1. V shed 4 bases, J shed 5 bases, and the junction held 5 bases outside the gene matches. In germline, CDR1 is SGDLS, CDR2 YYNGEE. The CDR3 length is 14 residues. The CDR3 bases are TGTGCCAGCAGCACCCGACAGGGGGGAGATACGCAGTATTTT. Its translation is CASSTRQGGDTQYF.

This rearrangement joins TRBV4-3 to TRBJ2-3; no reliable D call. Germline V CDR1 and CDR2: LGHNA, YSLEER. The V end lost 2 bases, the J end lost 4 bases, and 4 bases lay between the germline ends. The CDR3 sequence is 12 residues long. CDR3 region: CASSQFADTQYF. CDR3 DNA sequence: TGCGCCAGCAGCCAATTTGCAGATACGCAGTATTTT.

The chain is built from TRBV6-4 and TRBJ2-2; D remains ambiguous. Germline assignment: CDR1 MRHNA and CDR2 SNTAGT. Trimming left V 6 bases short and J 3 bases short, with 8 bases between. This CDR3 spans 13 amino acids. CDR3 protein: CASSFSDTGELFF. The DNA for the CDR3 is TGTGCCAGCAGCTTTTCAGACACCGGGGAGCTGTTTTTT.

This clone came up once. The chain uses TRBV15 and TRBJ2-2; the D gene is possibly TRBD2 (6 bases). Deletions cut 1 base from V and 5 bases from J, with 11 bases between. From germline, CDR1 is LNHNV and CDR2 YYDKDF (reference sequence). The CDR3 has 15 residues. The CDR3 sequence is CATSRGGEETGELFF. The CDR3 bases are TGTGCCACCAGCAGAGGCGGGGAGGAGACCGGGGAGCTGTTTTTT.

In regard to this clone: Other DNA sequences in the sample encode the same CDR3. The CDR3, as DNA: TGTGCCAGCAGTGAGGACGGGGGGAGGGGTGTGTGGAATTCACCCCTCCACTTT. Protein product: CASSEDGGRGVWNSPLHF. The chain couples TRBV6-1 to TRBJ1-6; TRBD1 might be the D (5 bases). CDR1 is MNHNS, CDR2 SASEGT, per germline. The CDR3 sequence is 18 residues long. With 3 bases removed from V and 7 bases from J, the gap between germline ends came to 22 bases.

The chain employs TRBV11-1 and TRBJ2-7, with 9 bases matching TRBD2. The CDR3 is 16 residues long. Trimming cost V 5 bases and J 2 bases; bases outside gene matches: 10. CDR1 and CDR2 (germline): SGHAT, FQDESV (reference sequence). The CDR3 bases are TGTGCCAGCAGCCCCCTGCCTAGCGGGGTAGCCTACGAGCAGTACTTC. Protein: CASSPLPSGVAYEQYF. The full variable domain, its missing parts supplied by reference TRBV11-1 and TRBJ2-7, is EAEVAQSPRYKITEKSQAVAFWCDPISGHATLYWYRQILGQGPELLVQFQDESVVDDSQLPKDRFSAERLKGVDSTLKIQPAELGDSAMYLCASSPLPSGVAYEQYFGPGTRLTVT.

The chain has TRBV29-1 and TRBJ2-3, with TRBD1 matching 10 bases. The CDR3 runs to 14 residues. CDR1 and CDR2 (germline): SQVTM, ANQGSEA. V gave up 1 base and J gave up 6 bases; unmatched junction bases: 4. The CDR3 protein is CSVEGTGGTDTQYF. CDR3 in DNA: TGCAGCGTTGAAGGGACAGGGGGGACCGATACGCAGTATTTT.

In this sample, this clone turned up a few times. V usage is TRBV19 and J usage is TRBJ1-1, with D tentatively TRBD1 (5 bases). This CDR3 region has 15 residues. Germline V gene lookup returns CDR1 LNHDA and CDR2 SQIVND (reference sequence). The V gene lost 3 bases and the J gene lost 3 bases, with 14 bases spanning the gap. This CDR3 is CASSIGGGADTEAFF. The CDR3 DNA reads as TGTGCCAGTAGTATTGGGGGAGGAGCAGACACTGAAGCTTTCTTT.